The 14 T cell receptor beta chains in this list originate from one sample, sequenced in a study of shared clonotypes between healthy human individuals. Data came from immunoSEQ multiplex PCR; TCRdb stores just in-frame clones and leaves some out. The sample records about 990,000 clones, approximately 80% being singletons. The sample was memory CD4+ T cells from PBMCs. Subset meaning: CD45RA-negative fraction. The receptors were sampled from a man between 18 and 29 years old in good health. Some clones in this sample may be carry-over from other donors' samples.

The chain carries TRBV9 and TRBJ2-2, with D possibly matching TRBD2 (5 bases). Germline assignment: CDR1 SGDLS and CDR2 YYNGEE. Trimming left V 0 bases short and J 4 bases short, with 13 bases between. CDR3 length equals 16 residues. CDR3 coding DNA: TGTGCCAGCAGCGTAGCTGGACTCCGGACCACCGGGGAGCTGTTTTTT. It is translated as CASSVAGLRTTGELFF.

This chain joins TRBV5-1 and TRBJ1-1; no clear D. V shed 0 bases and J shed 4 bases, with 10 bases lying between them. Looked up from germline, CDR1 is SGHRS and CDR2 is YFSETQ. The CDR3 extends over 14 amino acids. CDR3 region: CASSLDRSGTEAFF. The CDR3 region has the DNA TGCGCCAGCAGCTTGGACCGTAGTGGCACTGAAGCTTTCTTT.

The J gene is TRBJ2-7, the V gene TRBV28; maybe TRBD1 (6 bases). Germline lookup yields CDR1 MDHEN and CDR2 SYDVKM. There are 13 residues in the CDR3. Trimming stripped 5 bases from V and 3 bases from J, with 11 bases between. CDR3 protein: CASSGGHLYEQYF. DNA of the CDR3: TGTGCCAGCAGTGGGGGACACCTCTACGAGCAGTACTTC.

The chain links TRBV29-1 to TRBJ1-1; D uncertain. V was clipped by 7 bases and J by 0 bases, with 18 bases between them. The CDR3 spans 15 residues. Per germline, CDR1 SQVTM and CDR2 ANQGSEA. The DNA for the CDR3 is TGCAGCGCTTCCCCGGGGTGGGGAATGAACACTGAAGCTTTCTTT. Amino acids: CSASPGWGMNTEAFF.

This clone was recorded once. The junction departs from germline at one end; a sequencing error may be responsible. The chain uses TRBV4-3 and TRBJ1-1; D gene uncertain. CDR1 is LGHNA and CDR2 is YSLEER in the germline V gene. The CDR3 spans 12 residues. DNA of the CDR3: TGCGCCAGCAGCCAAGGATCTAGTATCGCTCTCTTT. Translated: CASSQGSSIALF.

The V call is TRBV5-1, the J call TRBJ1-5; D is unclear. With 0 bases removed from V and 0 bases from J, the gap between germline ends came to 10 bases. In germline, CDR1 is SGHRS, CDR2 YFSETQ. This CDR3 is 16 amino acids long. The CDR3 sequence is CASSLAGSYSNQPQHF. CDR3 nucleotide sequence: TGCGCCAGCAGCTTGGCCGGCAGCTATAGCAATCAGCCCCAGCATTTT.

This clone was recorded a few times. The gene calls are TRBV2 and TRBJ2-7; TRBD2 is a possible D gene (5 bases). The CDR3 is 12 amino acids. The germline V gene has CDR1 SNHLY and CDR2 FYNNEI. Trimming stripped 4 bases from V and 3 bases from J, with 7 bases between. The CDR3 DNA reads as TGTGCCAGCAGTGTAGACTACTACGAGCAGTACTTC. The encoded protein is CASSVDYYEQYF.

In its sample, this clone was seen a few times. The gene calls are TRBV6-5 and TRBJ2-1; TRBD2 matches at 11 bases. Trimming took 2 bases from V and 6 from J; bases not matched to a gene: 6. Per germline, CDR1 MNHEY and CDR2 SVGAGI. CDR3 size: 16 residues. DNA for the CDR3: TGTGCCAGCAGTTACGTCTTTACTAGCGGGAGCAATGAGCAGTTCTTC. Protein: CASSYVFTSGSNEQFF.

This sequence joins TRBV6-1 and TRBJ2-7; D is unresolved. Trimming took off 7 bases at V and 3 bases at J, with 16 bases between the two ends. The CDR3 sequence is 14 residues long. Germline lookup yields CDR1 MNHNS and CDR2 SASEGT. The CDR3 spells CASILPGRIYEQYF. The CDR3 DNA follows: TGTGCCAGCATCTTACCGGGTCGCATCTACGAGCAGTACTTC.

The gene calls are TRBV6-5 and TRBJ1-2; D unclear. The ends were cut back, 0 bases at V and 8 bases at J, with 7 bases in the middle. Germline V gives CDR1 MNHEY, CDR2 SVGAGI. The CDR3 sequence is 12 residues long. The CDR3 is CASSYSKVGYTF. CDR3 DNA sequence: TGTGCCAGCAGTTACTCGAAGGTGGGCTACACCTTC.

This chain joins TRBV28 and TRBJ1-5, with 8 bases aligning to TRBD1. Germline V gene lookup returns CDR1 MDHEN and CDR2 SYDVKM. This CDR3 spans 14 amino acids. Losses at the gene ends were 7 bases for V and 6 bases for J; bases not matched to a gene: 8. The DNA of the CDR3 is TGTGCCAGCACCGCAGGGGGCGCGAGTCAGCCCCAGCATTTT. Encoded protein: CASTAGGASQPQHF.

Details on this clone: A much larger clone differs by one base, so this may be a read error. The V and J genes are TRBV5-4 and TRBJ2-2, with D possibly matching TRBD1 (7 bases). This CDR3 is built from 14 residues. Germline CDR1 SGHNT, CDR2 YYREEE (reference sequence). V lost 4 bases and J 4 bases, leaving 11 bases between the germline ends. The CDR3: CASSPGGSTGELFF. In DNA, the CDR3 is TGTGCCAGCAGCCCAGGGGGGAGCACCGGGGAGCTGTTTTTT.

The table lists this clone with a few counts. J is TRBJ2-1 and V is TRBV9; TRBD2 matches at 10 bases. V lost 3 bases, J lost 7 bases, and 7 bases stayed unmatched. The germline V gene encodes CDR1 SGDLS and CDR2 YYNGEE. The CDR3 runs 15 residues. The chain's CDR3 is CASSALAGAGNEQFF. CDR3 bases: TGTGCCAGCAGCGCCCTAGCGGGAGCGGGGAATGAGCAGTTCTTC.

Points on this clone: Only one base separates this from a far larger clonotype, so it likely reflects a read error. This chain joins TRBV11-2 and TRBJ1-1; no clear D. The germline gives CDR1 SGHAT, CDR2 FQNNGV. CDR3 length: 16 amino acids. Here the CDR3 reads CAGSLEFGNLNTEAFF. The CDR3, as DNA: TGTGCCGGCAGCTTAGAGTTCGGGAACTTGAACACTGAAGCTTTCTTT.